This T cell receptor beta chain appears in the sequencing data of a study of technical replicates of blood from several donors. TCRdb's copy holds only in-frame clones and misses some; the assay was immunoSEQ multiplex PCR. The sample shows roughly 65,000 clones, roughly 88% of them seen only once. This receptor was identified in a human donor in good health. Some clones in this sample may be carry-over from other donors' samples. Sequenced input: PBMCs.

CDR3 DNA sequence: TGTGCCAGCAGCTTGGTGTCGGGACAGGGTTTTTGGACTGAAGCTTTCTTT. Amino acids: CASSLVSGQGFWTEAFF. The J gene is TRBJ1-1, the V gene TRBV5-6; 9 nucleotides line up with TRBD1. The CDR3 consists of 17 residues. The V gene end was trimmed by 0 bases and the J gene end by 5 bases; junction bases not matched to a gene: 11. Per the germline V gene, CDR1 is SGHDT and CDR2 is YYEEEE.